This TCR beta chain emerged from a study of cytomegalovirus exposure and HLA in healthy donors. About the research overall: Samples from HLA-typed donors yielded about 85 million unique TCRs in an early data release. Points from the study as a whole: Later analysis suggested most CMV-associated TCR beta chains were HLA-restricted. The authors enumerated over 150 TCR beta chains as linked to cytomegalovirus. In a later analysis, TCR association rates varied by HLA locus: DRB1 most, HLA-C fewest.

Use of 60 Vbeta and 13 Jbeta primers characterized the PCR. Here immunoSEQ multiplex PCR was the method, and the copy in TCRdb shows in-frame clones only, minus some. The repertoire holds roughly 150,000 clones, with more than 75% as singletons. A remark on this clone: What it binds is not known.

The germline V gene has CDR1 SGDLS and CDR2 YYNGEE. V shed 3 bases and J shed 4 bases, with 15 bases lying between them. This CDR3 is built from 15 residues. Sequencing used PBMCs. The clonotype comes from a woman aged 35 to 49 in good health and CMV-seronegative. This rearrangement joins TRBV9 to TRBJ2-3, with unresolved D. The CDR3 sequence is CASSAASMGADTQYF. CDR3 bases: TGTGCCAGCAGCGCTGCCTCCATGGGCGCAGATACGCAGTATTTT.